The 17 T cell receptor beta chains listed next were all sequenced from one sample in a study of shared clonotypes between healthy human individuals. The naive CD8 population came from CD45RO-negative cells selected for CCR7, without terminally differentiated effector memory CD45RA+ cells. Data came from immunoSEQ multiplex PCR; TCRdb stores just in-frame clones and leaves some out. The sample lists about 590,000 clones, around 95% seen once, with roughly 0.1% in the top ten. The sequenced material came from naive CD8+ T cells sorted from blood. The source of these receptors is a woman aged 25 to 39 in good health.

The chain couples TRBV30 to TRBJ2-7, with D perhaps TRBD1 (6 bases). Germline values: CDR1 GTSNPN, CDR2 SVGIG (reference sequence). The V end was cut by 4 bases, the J end by 1 base, with 8 bases between. The CDR3 length is 12 residues. CDR3 DNA sequence: TGTGCCTGGATGGGACATTCCTACGAGCAGTACTTC. Its translation: CAWMGHSYEQYF.

This rearrangement joins TRBV7-9 to TRBJ2-7; TRBD1 might be the D (6 bases). Deletions cut 7 bases from V and 2 bases from J, with 12 bases between. The germline gives CDR1 SEHNR, CDR2 FQNEAQ (reference sequence). This CDR3 contains 13 residues. DNA for the CDR3: TGTGCCAGCACCGGGGACAACACCTACGAGCAGTACTTC. It specifies CASTGDNTYEQYF.

Remarks on this clone: The same CDR3 can be traced to other DNA sequences in this sample. The chain has TRBV27 and TRBJ2-3; D is unresolved. Trimming removed 4 bases at V and 0 bases at J, with 5 bases between. Germline CDR1 and CDR2: MNHEY and SMNVEV (reference sequence). This CDR3 region has 13 residues. The CDR3 sequence: CASSSLSTDTQYF. DNA of the CDR3: TGTGCCAGCAGTTCTCTTAGCACAGATACGCAGTATTTT.

A single count supports this clone. The chain couples TRBV29-1 to TRBJ2-5; tentatively, D is TRBD1 (6 bases). The J call could be wrong; TRBJ2-7 is a better fit for the DNA end. The length of the CDR3 is 13 residues. Germline assignment: CDR1 SQVTM and CDR2 ANQGSEA. The CDR3 here is CSYARGLSYEQYF. DNA of the CDR3: TGCAGCTATGCCAGGGGCCTCTCCTACGAGCAGTACTTC.

The V and J genes are TRBV5-6 and TRBJ2-1; 10 bases are shared with TRBD1. Germline lookup yields CDR1 SGHDT and CDR2 YYEEEE. The CDR3 contains 14 residues. V shed 3 bases and J 4 bases; nucleotides not matched to a gene: 1. CDR3 sequence reads: CASSWDRGYNEQFF. For the CDR3, the DNA is TGTGCCAGCAGCTGGGACAGGGGATACAATGAGCAGTTCTTC.

The genes are TRBV6-6 and TRBJ2-3; D remains unclear. Trimming cost V 2 bases and J 6 bases, with 15 bases left between them. The CDR3 consists of 15 residues. Germline V lookup: CDR1 MNHNY, CDR2 SVGAGI (reference sequence). CDR3 residues: CASSYLPLRFDTQYF. The CDR3 DNA is TGTGCCAGCAGTTACCTGCCCCTCCGGTTCGATACGCAGTATTTT.

V and J are TRBV2 and TRBJ2-1; a weak D match, TRBD1 (5 bases). The CDR3 runs to 14 residues. CDR1 is SNHLY and CDR2 is FYNNEI in the germline V gene. The V and J ends lost 7 bases and 0 bases respectively, with 10 bases between them. The CDR3 spells CASKGELSYNEQFF. CDR3 DNA sequence: TGTGCCAGCAAAGGGGAACTCTCCTACAATGAGCAGTTCTTC.

About this clone itself: The same CDR3 also results from other DNA sequences found in this sample. The rearrangement links TRBV2 to TRBJ2-1; 8 bases fit TRBD2. CDR1 and CDR2 (germline): SNHLY, FYNNEI. The V segment lost 1 base and the J segment 4 bases; nucleotides outside the gene matches: 3. The CDR3 length is 15 residues. CDR3 sequence (DNA): TGTGCCAGCAGTGAAGGTCTAGCGGGTTACAATGAGCAGTTCTTC. Translated: CASSEGLAGYNEQFF.

The CDR3 DNA reads as TGTGCCAGCAGTCAGCCCCCCTTTTATAAGGGCGGCTACACCTTC. Translated, it gives CASSQPPFYKGGYTF. V is TRBV27 and J is TRBJ1-2, with D unclear. The CDR3 runs to 15 residues. Germline lookup yields CDR1 MNHEY and CDR2 SMNVEV (reference sequence). Trimming took 5 bases from V and 8 from J, leaving 21 bases between them.

The chain has TRBV27 and TRBJ1-5; D remains unclear. The germline CDR1 and CDR2 sequences are MNHEY and SMNVEV (reference sequence). Trimming pared 0 bases from V and 7 bases from J, leaving 10 bases between. This CDR3 is built from 14 residues. As DNA, the CDR3 is TGTGCCAGCAGTTTATCTGAGGCCGCCCAGCCCCAGCATTTT. Translated, it gives CASSLSEAAQPQHF.

The J gene is TRBJ1-2, the V gene TRBV12-2; TRBD1 was called by the table and not checked on the DNA. TRBV12-2 is described as a pseudogene. The CDR3 has 14 amino acids. CDR3 in DNA: TGTGCAAGTCGAACAGGACCGATCAACTATGGCTACACCTTC. Its translation is CASRTGPINYGYTF.

The chain carries TRBV7-6 and TRBJ1-1; no clear D. Germline loops: CDR1 SGHVS, CDR2 FNYEAQ. CDR3 length equals 16 residues. V lost 4 bases and J 0 bases, leaving 15 bases between the germline ends. The CDR3 sequence is CASSSDSKQLNTEAFF. CDR3 DNA: TGTGCCAGCAGCTCCGACTCAAAACAATTGAACACTGAAGCTTTCTTT.

This CDR3 is CATALEAGRAYEQYF. The CDR3 DNA sequence: TGTGCCACCGCCTTAGAGGCCGGACGAGCCTACGAGCAGTACTTC. The J gene is TRBJ2-7, the V gene TRBV27, with D hard to call. The V end lost 10 bases, the J end lost 2 bases, and 21 bases lay between the germline ends. The length of the CDR3 is 15 residues. Germline CDR1 is MNHEY and CDR2 is SMNVEV (reference sequence).

Here the CDR3 DNA reads TGTGCCAGCAGTAATATTGGATCCTACAATGAGCAGTTCTTC. Its translation: CASSNIGSYNEQFF. The chain couples TRBV27 to TRBJ2-1, with D uncertain. The V and J ends lost 5 bases and 1 base respectively, with 9 bases between them. The CDR3 is 14 amino acids. The germline gives CDR1 MNHEY, CDR2 SMNVEV (reference sequence).

J is TRBJ1-5 and V is TRBV6-1, with 7 bases matching TRBD1. This CDR3 comprises 15 residues. V was clipped by 6 bases and J by 7 bases; unmatched bases: 12. CDR1 is MNHNS and CDR2 is SASEGT in the germline V gene. CDR3 loop: CASRPSTGVMQPQHF. The DNA of the CDR3 is TGTGCCAGCAGACCCTCAACAGGGGTCATGCAGCCCCAGCATTTT.

Notes on this clone: This same CDR3 is encoded by further DNA sequences in the sample. The chain uses TRBV6-6 and TRBJ2-7; 11 nucleotides align to TRBD1. The CDR3 runs to 14 residues. Germline-derived CDR1 and CDR2 are MNHNY and SVGAGI (reference sequence). V was clipped by 0 bases and J by 5 bases; unmatched bases: 0. The CDR3 region is CASSYSGQGDEQYF. The CDR3 nucleotides are TGTGCCAGCAGTTACTCGGGACAGGGGGACGAGCAGTACTTC.

In DNA form, the CDR3 reads TGTGCCAGCAGCAAAGAAGGGAGGCCAACTATGAATAGCACAGATACGCAGTATTTT. It translates to CASSKEGRPTMNSTDTQYF. The rearrangement joins TRBV21-1 to TRBJ2-3; TRBD2 reflects the table's D call only, with no check against the DNA. TRBV21-1 is an annotated pseudogene. CDR3 length: 19 amino acids.